The text below deals with one T cell receptor (beta chain). The data originate from a study of shared clonotypes between healthy human individuals. Using immunoSEQ multiplex PCR, the repertoire was profiled, and TCRdb retains in-frame clones only, with some absent. This table holds some 1.4 million clones, more than 95% found once. The V gene's germline CDR1 is LGHNA and CDR2 YSLEER. The germline V and J ends were trimmed by 1 base and 1 base, with 7 bases remaining between them. There are 14 residues in the CDR3. The rearrangement joins TRBV4-3 to TRBJ1-1; no reliable D call. The sample comprised naive CD4+ T cells sorted from blood. This sample's subset: CD45RA+ positively selected. This clonotype was sampled from a man aged 25-40 years in good health. CDR3 bases: TGCGCCAGCAGCCAAGCCAACAAGAACACTGAAGCTTTCTTT. It translates to CASSQANKNTEAFF.